This T cell receptor (beta chain) was documented in a study of T-cell reconstitution after alpha-beta-depleted transplantation in children. Findings and limits, study-wide: Newly produced T cells mostly provided counts and TCRbeta diversity after one year, as hyperexpanded clones declined.

The CDR3 spans 14 residues. Trimming took off 5 bases at V and 4 bases at J, with 13 bases between the two ends. It was with unique molecular identifiers that the TCRbeta library was prepared. TCRdb reanalysed the PCR reads using MiXCR and keeps one entry per CDR3 protein. The sample contains 900,000 or so distinct CDR3 sequences, about 16% of which appear only once. Concerning this clonotype itself: Antigen specificity is unknown.

This chain links TRBV12-3 or TRBV12-4 with TRBJ2-3; D is perhaps TRBD2 (5 bases). This receptor was obtained from a male patient younger than 18 who had a stem cell transplant for acute lymphoblastic leukemia, so the T cells may come from the graft donor. The material sequenced was PBMCs, mostly from graft donor cells, taken 360 days after TCRalphabeta/CD19-depleted stem cell transplant. CDR3 in amino acids: CASSRTLISDTQYF. The CDR3 nucleotides read TGTGCCAGCAGTCGGACTTTAATCTCAGATACGCAGTATTTT.